The 12 T cell receptor beta chains in this list originate from one sample, sequenced in a study of blood T cell repertoires in COVID-19. Clones were sequenced by immunoSEQ multiplex PCR, and TCRdb holds only the in-frame ones, with some missing. The sample has roughly 250,000 clones, 83% seen once; the top ten hold 3% to 4.5%. Sequences were obtained from PBMCs or T cells enriched from blood (not recorded which). Source of these receptors: a middle-aged woman who had been exposed to COVID-19.

J is TRBJ2-5 and V is TRBV20-1; the D is unclear. There are 13 residues in the CDR3. The germline V and J ends were trimmed by 3 bases and 2 bases, with 10 bases remaining between them. Germline V gives CDR1 DFQATT, CDR2 SNEGSKA (reference sequence). The CDR3 reads CSASETIQETQYF. DNA for the CDR3: TGCAGTGCTAGTGAAACTATTCAAGAGACCCAGTACTTC.

This clone was seen once. This rearrangement joins TRBV18 to TRBJ2-2; maybe TRBD1 (5 bases). V was clipped by 1 base and J by 6 bases, with 12 bases between them. CDR1 is KGHSH and CDR2 is LQKENI in the germline V gene. There are 15 residues in the CDR3. Written as DNA, the CDR3 is TGTGCCAGCTCACCACTCGCAGGGTCGGCCGGGGAGCTGTTTTTT. Its protein is CASSPLAGSAGELFF.

Comment on this clone: Different DNA sequences within this sample yield the same CDR3. This rearrangement joins TRBV5-1 to TRBJ2-2; 7 bases map to TRBD2. The V segment lost 3 bases and the J segment 3 bases; nucleotides outside the gene matches: 5. This CDR3 is 15 amino acids long. Germline loops: CDR1 SGHRS, CDR2 YFSETQ. CDR3 sequence: CASSSQSGDTGELFF. CDR3 sequence (DNA): TGCGCCAGCAGCTCCCAAAGCGGGGACACCGGGGAGCTGTTTTTT.

The chain is built from TRBV18 and TRBJ1-4; the match to TRBD1 covers 7 bases. CDR1 and CDR2 from the germline V gene are KGHSH and LQKENI. V gave up 3 bases and J gave up 7 bases; unmatched junction bases: 5. The CDR3 covers 14 residues. DNA of the CDR3: TGTGCCAGCTCACCCAGGACAGGAGGTGAAAAACTGTTTTTT. The encoded protein is CASSPRTGGEKLFF.

The V and J genes are TRBV7-2 and TRBJ1-6; 8 bases fit TRBD1. This CDR3 comprises 15 residues. J lost 3 bases, V lost 6 bases, and 4 bases had no gene match. CDR1 and CDR2 (germline): SGHTA, FQGNSA. CDR3 DNA: TGTGCCAGCAGTAAGGACAGGGTCTATAATTCACCCCTCCACTTT. Translated: CASSKDRVYNSPLHF.

This clone was counted a few times. This specimen includes other DNA sequences encoding the same CDR3. The chain links TRBV28 to TRBJ1-4; TRBD1 matches 9 bases. V was clipped by 6 bases and J by 8 bases; unmatched bases: 7. The CDR3 covers 14 residues. Per the germline V gene, CDR1 is MDHEN and CDR2 is SYDVKM. This chain's CDR3 is CASSLDRGREKLFF. Here the CDR3 DNA reads TGTGCCAGCAGCCTCGACAGGGGGAGAGAAAAACTGTTTTTT.

This clone was counted many times. This chain connects TRBV4-2 to TRBJ2-7; tentatively, D is TRBD2 (6 bases). V was pared by 0 bases and J by 3 bases, with 18 bases between. Per the germline V gene, CDR1 is LGHNA and CDR2 is YNFKEQ. The CDR3 extends over 17 amino acids. As DNA, the CDR3 is TGTGCCAGCAGCCAAGACTCGGAGGGCAGGGCCTACTACGAGCAGTACTTC. Protein sequence: CASSQDSEGRAYYEQYF.

The J gene is TRBJ1-2, the V gene TRBV7-2, with D possibly matching TRBD1 (5 bases). V lost 5 bases to trimming and J lost 3 bases, with 13 bases between them. The CDR3 has 14 residues. Per germline, CDR1 SGHTA and CDR2 FQGNSA. CDR3 protein: CASSLAVGDYGYTF. In nucleotides, the CDR3 is TGTGCCAGCAGCCTGGCCGTAGGGGACTATGGCTACACCTTC.

This chain links TRBV9 with TRBJ1-2; no definite D call. CDR3 length equals 12 residues. Deletions cut 0 bases from V and 7 bases from J, with 7 bases between. Looked up from germline, CDR1 is SGDLS and CDR2 is YYNGEE. CDR3 sequence (DNA): TGTGCCAGCAGCGTAGTCGGCGGTGGCTACACCTTC. This codes for CASSVVGGGYTF.

The chain employs TRBV3-1 (or the pseudogene TRBV3-2) and TRBJ2-1; 7 bases line up with TRBD2. The V and J ends lost 3 bases and 3 bases, in that order; junction bases with no gene match: 2. The CDR3 is 14 residues long. Germline CDR1 reads LGHDT; CDR2 reads YNNKEL (reference sequence). The CDR3, as DNA: TGTGCCAGCAGCCATGGCGGGGGCTACAATGAGCAGTTCTTC. Translated: CASSHGGGYNEQFF.

V usage is TRBV5-1 and J usage is TRBJ2-3, with 14 positions matching TRBD2. Unmatched junction bases numbered 5, after V lost 3 bases and J lost 2 bases. The length of the CDR3 is 17 residues. The germline V gene encodes CDR1 SGHRS and CDR2 YFSETQ. The CDR3 nucleotides are TGCGCCAGCAGCTGGACTAGCGGGGGGCGCTACACAGATACGCAGTATTTT. Encoded protein: CASSWTSGGRYTDTQYF.

V usage is TRBV19 and J usage is TRBJ1-1; D may be TRBD1 (6 bases). From germline, CDR1 is LNHDA and CDR2 SQIVND (reference sequence). V lost 1 base to trimming and J lost 4 bases, with 7 bases between them. This CDR3 spans 13 amino acids. The CDR3: CASSIGRGTEAFF. CDR3 nucleotide sequence: TGTGCCAGTAGTATAGGCAGGGGCACTGAAGCTTTCTTT.